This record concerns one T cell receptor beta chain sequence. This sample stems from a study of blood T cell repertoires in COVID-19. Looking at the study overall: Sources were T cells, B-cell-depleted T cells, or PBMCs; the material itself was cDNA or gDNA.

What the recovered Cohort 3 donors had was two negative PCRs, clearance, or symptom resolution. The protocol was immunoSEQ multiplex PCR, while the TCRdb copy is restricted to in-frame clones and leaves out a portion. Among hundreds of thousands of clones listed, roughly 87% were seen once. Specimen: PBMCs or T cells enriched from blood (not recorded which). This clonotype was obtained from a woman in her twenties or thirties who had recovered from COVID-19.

The CDR3 protein is CASSLQKAGLRRGYEQYF. The CDR3 DNA reads as TGTGCCAGCAGCCTACAGAAAGCAGGACTCCGGCGGGGGTACGAGCAGTACTTC. The chain employs TRBV7-8 and TRBJ2-7; 7 nucleotides agree with TRBD2. The V gene end was trimmed by 5 bases and the J gene end by 4 bases; junction bases not matched to a gene: 20. Germline CDR1 and CDR2: SGHVS and FQNEAQ. CDR3 length: 18 residues.